These 27 T cell receptor beta chains were sequenced from one sample in a study of cytomegalovirus exposure and HLA in healthy donors. It was with 60 Vbeta and 13 Jbeta primers that the PCR ran. Generated by immunoSEQ multiplex PCR, the TCRdb table keeps only in-frame clones and is missing some. In total, the table holds tens of thousands of clones. Input material: PBMCs. The receptors were sampled from a middle-aged man in good health and CMV-seropositive.

The rearrangement uses TRBV28 and TRBJ2-7, with 9 positions matching TRBD2. The V and J ends lost 5 bases and 2 bases, in that order; junction bases with no gene match: 7. Germline V CDR1 and CDR2: MDHEN, SYDVKM. The CDR3 has 15 residues. CDR3 nucleotide sequence: TGTGCCAGCAGTCCCCCTGGACTAGCGCCCTACGAGCAGTACTTC. Translation gives CASSPPGLAPYEQYF.

The chain couples TRBV9 to TRBJ1-3, with D unresolved. The CDR3 contains 17 residues. V was pared by 3 bases and J by 3 bases, with 19 bases between. Germline V gives CDR1 SGDLS, CDR2 YYNGEE. In nucleotides, the CDR3 is TGTGCCAGCAGCGCCTATACAGTCCTTGCCGATGGAAACACCATATATTTT. This sequence encodes CASSAYTVLADGNTIYF. Variable domain in full (rest from reference TRBV9 and TRBJ1-3): DSGVTQTPKHLITATGQRVTLRCSPRSGDLSVYWYQQSLDQGLQFLIQYYNGEERAKGNILERFSAQQFPDLHSELNLSSLELGDSALYFCASSAYTVLADGNTIYFGEGSWLTVV.

The chain has TRBV9 and TRBJ2-1; weak D call: TRBD1 (8 bases). Trimming stripped 4 bases from V and 4 bases from J, with 15 bases between. The CDR3 extends over 15 amino acids. Germline loops: CDR1 SGDLS, CDR2 YYNGEE. CDR3 nucleotide sequence: TGTGCCAGCAGCCCTACAGGGGGGGGGTACAATGAGCAGTTCTTC. Encoded protein: CASSPTGGGYNEQFF.

This chain joins TRBV5-1 and TRBJ1-1; no definite D call. CDR1 and CDR2 (germline): SGHRS, YFSETQ. This CDR3 comprises 16 residues. Between the trimmed V and J ends, which lost 0 bases and 1 base, there was a span of 13 bases. CDR3: CASSLGSGTQNTEAFF. CDR3 in DNA: TGCGCCAGCAGCTTGGGGTCGGGAACCCAGAACACTGAAGCTTTCTTT.

V is TRBV29-1 and J is TRBJ2-3; unclear D gene. Germline V gene lookup returns CDR1 SQVTM and CDR2 ANQGSEA. V lost 3 bases and J lost 4, with 5 bases in between. The CDR3 contains 11 residues. The CDR3 protein is CSVDRSDTQYF. As DNA, the CDR3 is TGCAGCGTTGACAGATCAGATACGCAGTATTTT.

The chain recombines TRBV9 with TRBJ2-5, with TRBD2 matching 7 bases. The CDR3 runs to 14 residues. Germline V lookup: CDR1 SGDLS, CDR2 YYNGEE. Trimming took 0 bases from V and 2 from J; bases not matched to a gene: 1. CDR3 nucleotides: TGTGCCAGCAGCGTAGGACTAGCTCAAGAGACCCAGTACTTC. It specifies CASSVGLAQETQYF.

V and J are TRBV9 and TRBJ2-2; D possibly corresponds to TRBD1 (6 bases). V was shortened by 4 bases and J by 3 bases, with 16 bases between the two germline ends. Germline-derived CDR1 and CDR2 are SGDLS and YYNGEE. The length of the CDR3 is 16 residues. Here the CDR3 reads CASSRSAGAYTGELFF. The CDR3 region has the DNA TGTGCCAGCAGCAGGTCAGCAGGGGCCTACACCGGGGAGCTGTTTTTT.

The chain joins TRBV7-2 to TRBJ2-1; 11 bases align to TRBD2. The trim removed 4 bases at V and 15 bases at J, leaving 11 bases unmatched. The CDR3 has 14 amino acids. The germline V gene has CDR1 SGHTA and CDR2 FQGNSA. The CDR3: CASSSLTSGTARFF. CDR3 coding DNA: TGTGCCAGCAGCTCCCTGACTAGCGGGACGGCTCGGTTCTTC.

This chain links TRBV30 with TRBJ1-5; TRBD1 is a possible D gene (5 bases). The germline V gene has CDR1 GTSNPN and CDR2 SVGIG (reference sequence). This CDR3 is 13 amino acids long. The ends were cut back, 3 bases at V and 6 bases at J, with 12 bases in the middle. The CDR3 spells CAWSQGTRQPQHF. In DNA form, the CDR3 reads TGTGCCTGGAGCCAGGGTACCCGTCAGCCCCAGCATTTT.

V is TRBV4-3 and J is TRBJ2-3, with TRBD2 identical over 8 bases. Germline-derived CDR1 and CDR2 are LGHNA and YSLEER. CDR3 length equals 20 residues. The trim removed 1 base at V and 0 bases at J, leaving 15 bases unmatched. CDR3 sequence (DNA): TGCGCCAGCAGCCAAGCGCGGAGTAGCGGGGCCCTAACTAGCACAGATACGCAGTATTTT. It encodes CASSQARSSGALTSTDTQYF.

The CDR3 loop reads CASSRTRDEQYF. The CDR3 region has the DNA TGTGCCAGCAGCCGGACTAGAGATGAGCAGTACTTC. The chain carries TRBV7-9 and TRBJ2-7; TRBD2 agrees at 7 bases. The ends lost 5 bases at V and 7 bases at J; junction bases unmatched: 5. Germline V gene sequence: CDR1 SEHNR, CDR2 FQNEAQ (reference sequence). This CDR3 is 12 amino acids long.

This rearrangement joins TRBV5-4 to TRBJ2-7; 12 bases are shared with TRBD1. The J segment lost 6 bases and the V segment lost 5 bases, leaving 3 bases of the junction unmatched. Germline loops: CDR1 SGHNT, CDR2 YYREEE (reference sequence). The CDR3 contains 13 residues. The CDR3 sequence: CASSRDRGPEQYF. The CDR3 DNA reads as TGTGCCAGCAGTCGGGACAGGGGGCCCGAGCAGTACTTC.

This chain uses TRBV13 with TRBJ2-7; 9 nucleotides align to TRBD1. Germline V gives CDR1 PRHDT, CDR2 FYEKMQ (reference sequence). V shed 4 bases, J shed 5 bases, and the junction held 9 bases outside the gene matches. CDR3 length: 15 residues. CDR3 in DNA: TGTGCCAGCAGCTCTGGTGGGACAGGGTTCAACGAGCAGTACTTC. It is translated as CASSSGGTGFNEQYF.

This chain uses TRBV19 with TRBJ1-5, with a tentative D call TRBD1 (5 bases). Germline assignment: CDR1 LNHDA and CDR2 SQIVND (reference sequence). Trimming left V 3 bases short and J 3 bases short, with 12 bases between. This CDR3 is built from 15 residues. The CDR3 sequence is CASSIGDLPNQPQHF. The CDR3 bases are TGTGCCAGTAGTATTGGGGACTTACCCAATCAGCCCCAGCATTTT.

V usage is TRBV7-9 and J usage is TRBJ2-7, with D maybe TRBD2 (5 bases). Germline V gives CDR1 SEHNR, CDR2 FQNEAQ (reference sequence). The CDR3 has 13 residues. V gave up 1 base and J gave up 2 bases, with 6 bases separating them. For the CDR3, the DNA is TGTGCCAGCAGCTTAGAACTAGCCTACGAGCAGTACTTC. Translation gives CASSLELAYEQYF.

The chain couples TRBV4-2 to TRBJ1-1; D perhaps matches TRBD1 (6 bases). V was pared by 4 bases and J by 1 base, with 10 bases between. Per the germline V gene, CDR1 is LGHNA and CDR2 is YNFKEQ. The length of the CDR3 is 14 residues. The DNA of the CDR3 is TGTGCCAGCAGCCTGAGGGACAAGAACACTGAAGCTTTCTTT. Amino acids: CASSLRDKNTEAFF.

This chain joins TRBV5-1 and TRBJ2-1; D might be TRBD2 (7 bases). The V end lost 3 bases, the J end lost 9 bases, and 22 bases lay between the germline ends. CDR1 and CDR2 from the germline V gene are SGHRS and YFSETQ. This CDR3 contains 16 residues. CDR3 in amino acids: CASSSGAGNRGGEQFF. CDR3 bases: TGCGCCAGCAGCTCAGGGGCGGGAAACCGCGGGGGTGAGCAGTTCTTC.

This chain links TRBV12-5 with TRBJ2-2, with D possibly TRBD2 on 5 matching bases. Trimming removed 5 bases from V and 4 bases from J, with 8 bases in between. Germline CDR1 LGHNT, CDR2 FRNRAP. The CDR3 has 13 residues. This CDR3 is CASGRTPTGELFF. The CDR3 DNA reads as TGTGCTAGTGGTAGGACTCCCACCGGGGAGCTGTTTTTT.

The chain recombines TRBV4-3 with TRBJ2-5; tentatively, D is TRBD2 (6 bases). Per the germline V gene, CDR1 is LGHNA and CDR2 is YSLEER. The CDR3 has 14 residues. The V end lost 0 bases, the J end lost 5 bases, and 10 bases lay between the germline ends. As DNA, the CDR3 is TGCGCCAGCAGCCAAGAGGGGACTGCGGAGACCCAGTACTTC. This encodes CASSQEGTAETQYF.

The CDR3 nucleotides are TGTGCCCTGGACAGGGGTTCTGGGGCCAACGTCCTGACTTTC. This encodes CALDRGSGANVLTF. The chain links TRBV30 to TRBJ2-6, with 9 bases aligning to TRBD1. The germline CDR1 and CDR2 sequences are GTSNPN and SVGIG (reference sequence). The CDR3 covers 14 residues. With V trimmed by 8 bases and J by 1 base, 3 bases remained unmatched.

The chain couples TRBV30 to TRBJ2-1; D gene uncertain. The CDR3 contains 14 residues. Germline CDR1 reads GTSNPN; CDR2 reads SVGIG (reference sequence). Trimming removed 4 bases at V and 1 base at J, with 11 bases between. CDR3 coding DNA: TGTGCCTGGAAGAGGTTGCGGTCCTACAATGAGCAGTTCTTC. This codes for CAWKRLRSYNEQFF. Based on the CDR3 plus reference TRBV30 and TRBJ2-1, the full variable domain is SQTIHQWPATLVQPVGSPLSLECTVEGTSNPNLYWYRQAAGRGLQLLFYSVGIGQISSEVPQNLSASRPQDRQFILSSKKLLLSDSGFYLCAWKRLRSYNEQFFGPGTRLTVL.

This chain joins TRBV7-3 and TRBJ1-2; maybe TRBD1 (5 bases). There are 20 residues in the CDR3. CDR1 and CDR2 (germline): SGHTA, FQGTGA. The V gene lost 2 bases and the J gene lost 7 bases, with 32 bases spanning the gap. The CDR3 region is CASSLGGGVGRGASKGGYTF. The DNA of the CDR3 is TGTGCCAGCAGCTTAGGCGGGGGTGTAGGGCGCGGGGCCTCGAAGGGTGGCTACACCTTC.

The rearrangement uses TRBV4-3 and TRBJ2-7, with D possibly matching TRBD1 (6 bases). Trimming removed 0 bases at V and 4 bases at J, with 16 bases between. The CDR3 length is 16 residues. CDR1 LGHNA and CDR2 YSLEER come from the germline V gene. This CDR3 reads CASSQDRTQGKYEQYF. In nucleotides, the CDR3 is TGCGCCAGCAGCCAAGATAGGACGCAGGGGAAGTACGAGCAGTACTTC.

This sequence joins TRBV29-1 and TRBJ1-3; the match to TRBD1 covers 8 bases. Germline V gives CDR1 SQVTM, CDR2 ANQGSEA. Trimming at V came to 6 bases and at J to 0 bases, leaving 1 base not matched to a gene. The CDR3 loop spans 13 amino acids. The CDR3 DNA reads TGCAGCGTGACAGGGGACTCTGGAAACACCATATATTTT. This codes for CSVTGDSGNTIYF.

V gene TRBV15 combines with J gene TRBJ2-5; no firm D call. Germline V gene sequence: CDR1 LNHNV, CDR2 YYDKDF (reference sequence). Trimming shortened V by 6 bases and J by 4 bases, and 9 bases separated the two germline ends. This CDR3 has 12 amino acids. CDR3: CATRQAGETQYF. For the CDR3, the DNA is TGTGCCACCAGGCAGGCCGGAGAGACCCAGTACTTC.

V is TRBV18 and J is TRBJ1-4; D is undetermined. This CDR3 contains 15 residues. Trimming stripped 5 bases from V and 4 bases from J, with 14 bases between. Per germline, CDR1 KGHSH and CDR2 LQKENI. The CDR3 DNA reads as TGTGCCAGCTCAGAGTCTCAAACTATTAATGAAAAACTGTTTTTT. Protein sequence: CASSESQTINEKLFF.

The chain joins TRBV2 to TRBJ2-7; tentative D call: TRBD1 (6 bases). The V end lost 8 bases, the J end lost 3 bases, and 11 bases lay between the germline ends. The CDR3 sequence is 12 residues long. Germline assignment: CDR1 SNHLY and CDR2 FYNNEI. The DNA for the CDR3 is TGTGCCAGCGGAAGGACAGACTACGAGCAGTACTTC. Translating gives CASGRTDYEQYF.